The next 26 T cell receptor beta chains were all read from a single sample in a study of control samples from healthy donors and cancer patients. Only in-frame clones appear in the TCRdb table, and some are missing; sequencing was by immunoSEQ multiplex PCR. Among 130,000 to 150,000 clones listed, around 86% were seen once. The specimen sequenced was blood. These receptors came from a man aged 30 to 45 in good health.

This chain joins TRBV5-1 and TRBJ2-1; a weak D match, TRBD2 (6 bases). Per the germline V gene, CDR1 is SGHRS and CDR2 is YFSETQ. The CDR3 contains 13 residues. Between the trimmed V and J ends, which lost 4 bases and 9 bases, there was a span of 14 bases. The CDR3 coding sequence is TGCGCCAGCAGCCGGGACTGGGGGAGTGAGCAGTTCTTC. Its translation: CASSRDWGSEQFF.

This chain joins TRBV7-2 and TRBJ2-4; D assignment may be TRBD1 or TRBD2 (5 bases each). The length of the CDR3 is 14 residues. Germline V CDR1 and CDR2: SGHTA, FQGNSA. V lost 1 base, J lost 9 bases, and 13 bases lay in between. CDR3 sequence reads: CASSLVPLGTIQYF. Here the CDR3 DNA reads TGTGCCAGCAGCTTAGTACCTCTGGGGACCATTCAGTACTTC.

This rearrangement joins TRBV3-1 (or the pseudogene TRBV3-2) to TRBJ2-1, with 12 bases that match TRBD2. Losses at the gene ends were 2 bases for V and 6 bases for J; bases not matched to a gene: 2. Germline assignment: CDR1 LGHDT and CDR2 YNNKEL (reference sequence). The CDR3 covers 15 residues. CDR3 in amino acids: CASSQKLAGGNEQFF. CDR3 DNA: TGTGCCAGCAGCCAAAAACTAGCGGGGGGCAATGAGCAGTTCTTC.

This chain connects TRBV27 to TRBJ2-3; D is ambiguous. The V gene's germline CDR1 is MNHEY and CDR2 SMNVEV (reference sequence). The CDR3 length is 13 residues. Trimming took off 4 bases at V and 3 bases at J, with 8 bases between the two ends. CDR3 coding DNA: TGTGCCAGCAGTTGGGCCCTTACAGATACGCAGTATTTT. Amino acids: CASSWALTDTQYF.

The V call is TRBV6-2 or TRBV6-3, the J call TRBJ1-1; 8 bases match TRBD1. The J segment lost 11 bases and the V segment lost 0 bases, leaving 11 bases of the junction unmatched. This CDR3 is built from 15 residues. Germline V gene lookup returns CDR1 MNHEY and CDR2 SVGEGT. CDR3 sequence: CASSYSMGGQGRAFF. The CDR3, as DNA: TGTGCCAGCAGTTACTCGATGGGAGGACAGGGAAGGGCTTTCTTT.

This clone was detected only a few times. Within the sample, other DNA sequences also encode this same CDR3. The V call is TRBV6-5, the J call TRBJ2-7; 7 nucleotides align to TRBD2. The CDR3 sequence is 13 residues long. Germline lookup yields CDR1 MNHEY and CDR2 SVGAGI. Unmatched junction bases numbered 4, after V lost 5 bases and J lost 3 bases. CDR3 residues: CASSPGTIYEQYF. DNA for the CDR3: TGTGCCAGCAGTCCCGGGACTATCTACGAGCAGTACTTC.

The V and J genes are TRBV6-1 and TRBJ2-7, with TRBD1 identical over 8 bases. Germline values: CDR1 MNHNS, CDR2 SASEGT. J lost 7 bases, V lost 1 base, and 12 bases had no gene match. This CDR3 region has 16 residues. The CDR3 bases are TGTGCCAGCAGTGAAGGAAACAGGGGGTTTATTTCGGAGCAGTACTTC. It translates to CASSEGNRGFISEQYF.

This chain's CDR3 is CAISVLRGGNYGYTF. Written as DNA, the CDR3 is TGTGCCATCTCAGTCCTCCGGGGGGGTAACTATGGCTACACCTTC. The J gene is TRBJ1-2, the V gene TRBV19; TRBD1 is a possible D gene (5 bases). CDR3 length: 15 amino acids. In germline, CDR1 is LNHDA, CDR2 SQIVND (reference sequence). The V end was cut by 10 bases, the J end by 1 base, with 19 bases between.

The chain links TRBV7-9 to TRBJ2-5; 8 bases line up with TRBD1. This CDR3 contains 14 residues. Trimming at V came to 3 bases and at J to 5 bases, leaving 5 bases not matched to a gene. In germline, CDR1 is SEHNR, CDR2 FQNEAQ (reference sequence). This CDR3 reads CASSFSRGLETQYF. The DNA of the CDR3 is TGTGCCAGCAGCTTTTCCAGGGGGCTGGAGACCCAGTACTTC.

The V call is TRBV5-5, the J call TRBJ1-2; 9 bases map to TRBD1. V dropped 4 bases and J dropped 8; count of bases not matched to a gene: 9. Germline CDR1 and CDR2: SGHKS and YYEKEE (reference sequence). This CDR3 has 14 amino acids. CDR3 sequence (DNA): TGTGCCAGCAGCCTCCCGGGACAGGGTAGAGGCTACACCTTC. Translation gives CASSLPGQGRGYTF.

CDR3 DNA: TGCGCCAGCAGCAAGCAGGACAGGGAGGGCACTGAAGCTTTCTTT. It codes for CASSKQDREGTEAFF. This chain connects TRBV4-1 to TRBJ1-1; TRBD1 matches at 8 bases. CDR3 length equals 15 residues. The germline V gene encodes CDR1 MGHRA and CDR2 YSYEKL. J was trimmed by 4 bases and V by 5 bases; bases with no gene match: 9.

The chain has TRBV6-5 and TRBJ2-7; 11 bases fit TRBD2. Germline CDR1 is MNHEY and CDR2 is SVGAGI. Trimming removed 4 bases from V and 1 base from J; junction bases left unmatched: 3. This CDR3 spans 15 amino acids. The CDR3 protein is CASSFSGRGSYEQYF. The DNA of the CDR3 is TGTGCCAGCAGTTTTAGCGGGAGGGGATCCTACGAGCAGTACTTC.

This chain uses TRBV5-6 with TRBJ2-5; D may match TRBD1 or TRBD2 (5 bases each). Trimming removed 0 bases at V and 6 bases at J, with 12 bases between. The CDR3 contains 14 residues. Germline V gene lookup returns CDR1 SGHDT and CDR2 YYEEEE. The CDR3 DNA reads as TGTGCCAGCAGCTTGGATACGGGGCGGAAGACCCAGTACTTC. Its translation is CASSLDTGRKTQYF.

The CDR3 nucleotides are TGTGCTAGTGGCCCTATAGGAGCAGATACGCAGTATTTT. Amino acids: CASGPIGADTQYF. The rearrangement uses TRBV12-5 and TRBJ2-3; no definite D call. Looked up from germline, CDR1 is LGHNT and CDR2 is FRNRAP. The CDR3 has 13 amino acids. V gave up 6 bases and J gave up 4 bases, with 11 bases separating them.

Worth noting for this clone: The junction does not match germline at one end; this may be a read error. Other DNA sequences from this sample encode an identical CDR3 as well. The rearrangement links TRBV7-9 to TRBJ2-2; 9 bases line up with TRBD2. The CDR3 has 15 amino acids. Germline V gene lookup returns CDR1 SEHNR and CDR2 FQNEAQ (reference sequence). Here the CDR3 DNA reads TGTGCCAGTAGCTTCACTAGCGGGTTTGCCGGGGAGCTGTTTTTT. Residues: CASSFTSGFAGELFF.

V usage is TRBV11-2 and J usage is TRBJ2-5; a possible D gene is TRBD2 (6 bases). V lost 1 base and J 4 bases, leaving 13 bases between the germline ends. CDR3 length equals 15 residues. Germline CDR1 reads SGHAT; CDR2 reads FQNNGV. The DNA for the CDR3 is TGTGCCAGCAGCTTAGGGCGACTAGTATCAGAGACCCAGTACTTC. Translated: CASSLGRLVSETQYF.

This rearrangement joins TRBV19 to TRBJ1-1; 8 positions match TRBD1. The CDR3 spans 13 residues. The J segment lost 11 bases and the V segment lost 4 bases, leaving 9 bases of the junction unmatched. From germline, CDR1 is LNHDA and CDR2 SQIVND (reference sequence). The CDR3 sequence: CASSTQPTGAAFF. The CDR3 region has the DNA TGTGCCAGTAGTACTCAACCGACAGGGGCGGCTTTCTTT. Variable domain in full (rest from reference TRBV19 and TRBJ1-1): DGGITQSPKYLFRKEGQNVTLSCEQNLNHDAMYWYRQDPGQGLRLIYYSQIVNDFQKGDIAEGYSVSREKKESFPLTVTSAQKNPTAFYLCASSTQPTGAAFFGQGTRLTVV.

The rearrangement joins TRBV19 to TRBJ2-7, with D perhaps TRBD1 (6 bases). The CDR3 is 14 amino acids. From germline, CDR1 is LNHDA and CDR2 SQIVND (reference sequence). Trimming removed 5 bases at V and 6 bases at J, with 17 bases between. CDR3 bases: TGTGCCAGTAGTGCCCAACAGGGCATCGGCGAGCAGTACTTC. It codes for CASSAQQGIGEQYF.

This clone has just one count. Other DNA sequences of this sample code for an identical CDR3. The chain recombines TRBV29-1 with TRBJ1-5; D is undetermined. Germline V gene sequence: CDR1 SQVTM, CDR2 ANQGSEA. Trimming left V 4 bases short and J 0 bases short, with 7 bases between. The CDR3 covers 13 residues. The CDR3 DNA follows: TGCAGCGTTGGGGAAAGTAGCAATCAGCCCCAGCATTTT. Amino acid sequence: CSVGESSNQPQHF.

The chain is built from TRBV5-4 and TRBJ1-5; D might be TRBD1 (5 bases). V dropped 1 base and J dropped 11 bases, with 16 bases sitting between them. The CDR3 is made up of 14 amino acids. Looked up from germline, CDR1 is SGHNT and CDR2 is YYREEE (reference sequence). CDR3 sequence: CASSLSPRGVAQHF. CDR3 DNA sequence: TGTGCCAGCAGCTTGTCGCCACGGGGGGTAGCCCAGCATTTT. Complete variable domain (other parts from reference TRBV5-4 and TRBJ1-5): ETGVTQSPTHLIKTRGQQVTLRCSSQSGHNTVSWYQQALGQGPQFIFQYYREEENGRGNFPPRFSGLQFPNYSSELNVNALELDDSALYLCASSLSPRGVAQHFGDGTRLSIL.

The chain joins TRBV3-1 (or the pseudogene TRBV3-2) to TRBJ1-2, with D hard to call. V was shortened by 3 bases and J by 7 bases, with 12 bases between the two germline ends. There are 13 residues in the CDR3. CDR1 and CDR2 (germline): LGHDT, YNNKEL (reference sequence). For the CDR3, the DNA is TGTGCCAGCAGCCATAACACCCTCGGTGGCTACACCTTC. Its translation: CASSHNTLGGYTF.

The J gene is TRBJ1-4, the V gene TRBV27; 7 bases are shared with TRBD1. V lost 3 bases to trimming and J lost 4 bases; unmatched junction nucleotides: 17. From germline, CDR1 is MNHEY and CDR2 SMNVEV (reference sequence). CDR3 size: 19 residues. The CDR3 loop is CASSFSPPRRQGSNEKLFF. As DNA, the CDR3 is TGTGCCAGCAGTTTTTCCCCACCCCGGCGACAGGGAAGTAATGAAAAACTGTTTTTT.

The V and J genes are TRBV5-6 and TRBJ2-7; 8 nucleotides line up with TRBD1. This CDR3 region has 14 residues. The J segment lost 3 bases and the V segment lost 2 bases, leaving 4 bases of the junction unmatched. CDR1 and CDR2 (germline): SGHDT, YYEEEE. Here the CDR3 reads CASSLLDRVYEQYF. CDR3 in DNA: TGTGCCAGCAGCTTATTGGACAGGGTCTACGAGCAGTACTTC.

The chain recombines TRBV19 with TRBJ2-4; TRBD2 is a possible D gene (6 bases). Trimming pared 5 bases from V and 0 bases from J, leaving 14 bases between. CDR1 and CDR2 (germline): LNHDA, SQIVND (reference sequence). The CDR3 contains 16 residues. For the CDR3, the DNA is TGTGCCAGTAGTTCCACCGGGAGTTTAGCCAAAAACATTCAGTACTTC. Protein sequence: CASSSTGSLAKNIQYF. Complete variable domain (other parts from reference TRBV19 and TRBJ2-4): DGGITQSPKYLFRKEGQNVTLSCEQNLNHDAMYWYRQDPGQGLRLIYYSQIVNDFQKGDIAEGYSVSREKKESFPLTVTSAQKNPTAFYLCASSSTGSLAKNIQYFGAGTRLSVL.

J is TRBJ2-1 and V is TRBV12-3 or TRBV12-4, with D tentatively TRBD1 (6 bases). CDR3 size: 11 residues. The V gene lost 5 bases and the J gene lost 9 bases, with 8 bases spanning the gap. The CDR3 nucleotides read TGTGCCAGCAGTGAGGGGGTTGAGCAGTTCTTC. This translates into CASSEGVEQFF.

The gene calls are TRBV5-1 and TRBJ2-7, with 7 bases lining up with TRBD1. This CDR3 has 14 amino acids. The ends lost 3 bases at V and 2 bases at J; junction bases unmatched: 5. Germline CDR1 and CDR2: SGHRS and YFSETQ. The DNA of the CDR3 is TGCGCCAGCAGCTCCCGGGGACAGACCTACGAGCAGTACTTC. It specifies CASSSRGQTYEQYF.